Each of the 5 T cell receptor beta chains below was sequenced from the same sample in a study of T cell responses to AZD1222 COVID-19 vaccine (dated by TCRdb to the early 2020s). The library relied on the immunoSEQ multiplex PCR assay. Entries here come from immuneACCESS through TCRdb and include only in-frame sequences with V and J called. Some clones fail to appear in such tables; in the studies checked, an unresolved V gene covers under half of the shortfall, and the cause of the remainder is unknown. This sample gives around 150,000 clones in total; under 95% of them show up just once. Less than 1.3% of the sample is held by the ten biggest clonotypes. Taken with the paper, the label for time point translates to: about 28 days (+/-7) after the second vaccine dose. The specimen was peripheral blood, collected 28 days after the second AZD1222 dose. These receptors were obtained from an adult who received the AZD1222 COVID-19 vaccine.

The chain couples TRBV21-1 to TRBJ1-4; the table's D call, TRBD1, was not checked against the DNA. TRBV21-1 is a pseudogene segment. This CDR3 region has 14 residues. The chain's CDR3 is CASSKSRGRITLFF. CDR3 bases: TGTGCCAGCAGCAAATCAAGGGGGCGTATAACACTGTTTTTT.

V and J are TRBV21-1 and TRBJ1-2; TRBD1 is the table's D call, not checked against the DNA. TRBV21-1 is classified as a pseudogene. The CDR3 sequence is 15 residues long. CDR3 amino acids: CASSKAGRAKGGYTF. Written as DNA, the CDR3 is TGTGCCAGCAGCAAAGCGGGCAGGGCGAAGGGTGGCTACACCTTC.

This clone has just one count. The chain recombines TRBV5-4 with TRBJ1-2, with no clear D. From germline, CDR1 is SGHNT and CDR2 YYREEE (reference sequence). The CDR3 covers 13 residues. V shed 4 bases and J shed 4 bases, with 11 bases lying between them. CDR3 residues: CASSTDGSYGYTF. In DNA, the CDR3 is TGTGCCAGCAGCACCGACGGATCCTATGGCTACACCTTC.

The rearrangement uses TRBV2 and TRBJ1-2; unclear D gene. Germline CDR1 reads SNHLY; CDR2 reads FYNNEI. V gave up 5 bases and J gave up 8 bases, with 15 bases separating them. This CDR3 comprises 13 residues. The CDR3 region has the DNA TGTGCCAGCAGTCCGATCCGACATGGGGGCTACACCTTC. It specifies CASSPIRHGGYTF.

V and J are TRBV19 and TRBJ1-2, with 7 positions matching TRBD1. With 6 bases clipped from V and 3 bases from J, the junction kept 4 bases outside the gene matches. The CDR3 spans 13 residues. Germline CDR1 and CDR2: LNHDA and SQIVND (reference sequence). The CDR3 here is CASSLQGYYGYTF. In DNA form, the CDR3 reads TGTGCCAGTAGCCTACAGGGGTACTATGGCTACACCTTC.